Each of the 24 T cell receptor beta chains below was sequenced from the same sample in a study of cytomegalovirus exposure and HLA in healthy donors. The table came from immunoSEQ multiplex PCR; TCRdb's copy has only in-frame clones and leaves some out. The sample contains fewer than 200,000 clones, around nine tenths of which appear only once. Sequenced material: PBMCs. Receptors originate from a man aged 25 to 45 in good health and CMV-seropositive.

The chain recombines TRBV9 with TRBJ2-5; the match to TRBD2 covers 16 bases. CDR1 and CDR2 (germline): SGDLS, YYNGEE. The trim removed 4 bases at V and 5 bases at J, leaving 8 bases unmatched. The CDR3 covers 17 residues. This chain's CDR3 is CASSPGLAGGPEETQYF. As DNA, the CDR3 is TGTGCCAGCAGCCCGGGACTAGCGGGAGGGCCGGAGGAGACCCAGTACTTC.

This chain joins TRBV7-9 and TRBJ1-4, with D hard to call. V gave up 2 bases and J gave up 6 bases, with 10 bases separating them. From germline, CDR1 is SEHNR and CDR2 FQNEAQ (reference sequence). This CDR3 is built from 14 residues. The CDR3 DNA reads TGTGCCAGCAGCTTATTGGGAGGAGATGAAAAACTGTTTTTT. Amino acid sequence: CASSLLGGDEKLFF.

CDR3 loop: CASSPATGGASQYF. DNA of the CDR3: TGTGCCAGCAGTCCTGCGACAGGGGGCGCCTCGCAGTATTTT. The V gene is TRBV6-5, the J gene TRBJ2-3; TRBD1 matches at 10 bases. The junction had 9 bases not matched to a gene; V was cut back by 5 bases and J by 10 bases. The CDR3 has 14 amino acids. Germline CDR1 MNHEY, CDR2 SVGAGI.

This clone was observed a single time. This chain uses TRBV27 with TRBJ2-7, with D perhaps matching TRBD2 (5 bases). Germline V lookup: CDR1 MNHEY, CDR2 SMNVEV (reference sequence). V was pared by 6 bases and J by 6 bases, with 9 bases between. The length of the CDR3 is 11 residues. The CDR3 nucleotides are TGTGCCAGCAGGTCGAGCGGCGAGCAGTACTTC. It yields the protein CASRSSGEQYF.

The chain joins TRBV29-1 to TRBJ2-7; D ambiguous. The CDR3 sequence is 13 residues long. Trimming took 4 bases from V and 2 from J, leaving 12 bases between them. Germline CDR1 and CDR2: SQVTM and ANQGSEA. DNA of the CDR3: TGCAGCGTTGTTGCTGAAAATGCCTACGAGCAGTACTTC. Translated, it gives CSVVAENAYEQYF.

This clone occurred once. V usage is TRBV16 and J usage is TRBJ2-7, with 9 bases matching TRBD2. Unmatched junction bases numbered 10, after V lost 2 bases and J lost 2 bases. Germline V gene data show CDR1 as KGHSY and CDR2 as FQNENV. This CDR3 is 17 amino acids long. The CDR3 bases are TGTGCCAGCAGCCAAGGTTTAGCGGGAGTACTGGCCTACGAGCAGTACTTC. Translating it yields CASSQGLAGVLAYEQYF.

V gene TRBV18 combines with J gene TRBJ1-1, with D perhaps matching TRBD1 (6 bases). Trimming took 6 bases from V and 2 from J, leaving 19 bases between them. Per germline, CDR1 KGHSH and CDR2 LQKENI. The CDR3 covers 16 residues. The CDR3: CASSPARGRVNTEAFF. CDR3 nucleotides: TGTGCCAGCTCCCCGGCGCGGGGGCGAGTTAACACTGAAGCTTTCTTT.

This clone has just a few counts. V gene TRBV9 combines with J gene TRBJ2-1, with 7 positions matching TRBD1. V shed 2 bases, J shed 1 base, and the junction held 0 bases outside the gene matches. The length of the CDR3 is 14 residues. CDR1 and CDR2 (germline): SGDLS, YYNGEE. The CDR3, as DNA: TGTGCCAGCAGCGTGGGACAGTCCTACAATGAGCAGTTCTTC. It codes for CASSVGQSYNEQFF.

CDR3: CASSSRWGMPQYF. CDR3 sequence (DNA): TGTGCCAGCAGCTCCCGTTGGGGAATGCCCCAGTACTTC. The chain recombines TRBV7-2 with TRBJ2-5; D gene ambiguous. CDR3 length: 13 residues. Germline lookup yields CDR1 SGHTA and CDR2 FQGNSA. The ends were cut back, 4 bases at V and 9 bases at J, with 15 bases in the middle.

The chain couples TRBV9 to TRBJ2-7; D uncertain. Per the germline V gene, CDR1 is SGDLS and CDR2 is YYNGEE. The CDR3 is made up of 14 amino acids. Trimming took off 0 bases at V and 5 bases at J, with 12 bases between the two ends. The DNA for the CDR3 is TGTGCCAGCAGCGTAGGGGGTGGGCGCGACGAGCAGTACTTC. Residues: CASSVGGGRDEQYF.

This chain connects TRBV4-3 to TRBJ1-3; 7 bases map to TRBD1. CDR3 size: 18 residues. Germline V lookup: CDR1 LGHNA, CDR2 YSLEER. The J segment lost 4 bases and the V segment lost 0 bases, leaving 12 bases of the junction unmatched. CDR3: CASSQDIRTGVGGNTIYF. In DNA form, the CDR3 reads TGCGCCAGCAGCCAAGATATCAGGACAGGAGTAGGAGGAAACACCATATATTTT.

The chain joins TRBV11-3 to TRBJ1-4, with D unresolved. In germline, CDR1 is SGHNT, CDR2 YENEEA. Trimming pared 7 bases from V and 8 bases from J, leaving 17 bases between. The CDR3 runs 14 residues. The CDR3 DNA reads TGTGCCAGCACCCCCGGCGGGGTCGAGGAAAAACTGTTTTTT. Its translation is CASTPGGVEEKLFF.

The chain joins TRBV7-2 to TRBJ1-2; D is unresolved. V dropped 4 bases and J dropped 4 bases, with 10 bases sitting between them. This CDR3 region has 13 residues. Germline V gene data show CDR1 as SGHTA and CDR2 as FQGNSA. The CDR3 loop reads CASSSTLGYGYTF. DNA for the CDR3: TGTGCCAGCAGCTCGACCTTGGGCTATGGCTACACCTTC. The full variable domain, with the rest looked up from reference TRBV7-2 and TRBJ1-2, is GAGVSQSPSNKVTEKGKDVELRCDPISGHTALYWYRQSLGQGLEFLIYFQGNSAPDKSGLPSDRFSAERTGGSVSTLTIQRTQQEDSAVYLCASSSTLGYGYTFGSGTRLTVV.

The chain combines TRBV27 with TRBJ2-7, with 9 bases that match TRBD1. Unmatched junction bases numbered 10, after V lost 5 bases and J lost 5 bases. Germline CDR1 and CDR2: MNHEY and SMNVEV (reference sequence). CDR3 size: 15 residues. The CDR3 protein is CASSMTQGARDEQYF. In DNA, the CDR3 is TGTGCCAGCAGTATGACACAGGGGGCGCGTGACGAGCAGTACTTC.

The chain combines TRBV30 with TRBJ1-5; a weak D match, TRBD1 (5 bases). Between the trimmed V and J ends, which lost 5 bases and 5 bases, there was a span of 10 bases. Germline V lookup: CDR1 GTSNPN, CDR2 SVGIG (reference sequence). The CDR3 has 12 residues. The DNA for the CDR3 is TGTGCCTGGGGGCAGGGAGATCAGCCCCAGCATTTT. Protein product: CAWGQGDQPQHF.

This clone was recorded many times. The chain recombines TRBV11-3 with TRBJ1-6, with D perhaps matching TRBD1 (5 bases). The CDR3 is 14 residues long. Germline CDR1 SGHNT, CDR2 YENEEA. Trimming took 1 base from V and 10 from J, leaving 11 bases between them. In DNA form, the CDR3 reads TGTGCCAGCAGCTTAGGACAGAAAGACTCACCCCTCCACTTT. Its translation: CASSLGQKDSPLHF.

Written as DNA, the CDR3 is TGTGCCAGCTCACCCGGACCAGATACGCAGTATTTT. Residues: CASSPGPDTQYF. The V and J genes are TRBV18 and TRBJ2-3; D remains unclear. V was pared by 3 bases and J by 4 bases, with 5 bases between. Per the germline V gene, CDR1 is KGHSH and CDR2 is LQKENI. The CDR3 runs to 12 residues.

As DNA, the CDR3 is TGCGCCAGCAGCTTGGATCGGAGTACTAATGAAAAACTGTTTTTT. This translates into CASSLDRSTNEKLFF. The J gene is TRBJ1-4, the V gene TRBV5-1, with D unclear. The germline V gene encodes CDR1 SGHRS and CDR2 YFSETQ. V was pared by 0 bases and J by 2 bases, with 8 bases between. The CDR3 is 15 amino acids.

In its sample, this clone was seen once. This sequence joins TRBV2 and TRBJ1-2; D is uncertain. V shed 6 bases and J shed 4 bases, with 12 bases lying between them. The CDR3 length is 13 residues. Germline CDR1 SNHLY, CDR2 FYNNEI. For the CDR3, the DNA is TGTGCCAGCAGGGTCAGCCTGGGCTATGGCTACACCTTC. Translation: CASRVSLGYGYTF.

V is TRBV29-1 and J is TRBJ2-2; 14 bases align to TRBD2. The CDR3 spans 18 residues. Germline V gives CDR1 SQVTM, CDR2 ANQGSEA. Trimming took 7 bases from V and 3 from J; bases not matched to a gene: 13. CDR3 region: CSASGGLAGVRHTGELFF. For the CDR3, the DNA is TGCAGCGCTAGCGGGGGACTAGCGGGAGTTAGGCACACCGGGGAGCTGTTTTTT.

V and J are TRBV27 and TRBJ1-2, with TRBD1 matching 7 bases. There are 13 residues in the CDR3. The V and J ends lost 4 bases and 1 base, in that order; junction bases with no gene match: 0. Looked up from germline, CDR1 is MNHEY and CDR2 is SMNVEV (reference sequence). CDR3: CASSWDSNYGYTF. The CDR3 nucleotides are TGTGCCAGCAGTTGGGACAGTAACTATGGCTACACCTTC.

The chain links TRBV4-2 to TRBJ1-6; TRBD1 matches 7 bases. The CDR3 sequence is 20 residues long. The J segment lost 3 bases and the V segment lost 0 bases, leaving 14 bases of the junction unmatched. Germline V gene sequence: CDR1 LGHNA, CDR2 YNFKEQ. The chain's CDR3 is CASSQERTFRDSGYNSPLHF. As DNA, the CDR3 is TGTGCCAGCAGCCAAGAACGAACTTTCCGGGACAGCGGCTATAATTCACCCCTCCACTTT.

V gene TRBV25-1 combines with J gene TRBJ1-2; 7 nucleotides align to TRBD1. Germline V gives CDR1 MGHDK, CDR2 SYGVNS. V lost 4 bases, J lost 8 bases, and 13 bases stayed unmatched. The CDR3 spans 15 residues. The DNA for the CDR3 is TGTGCCAGCAGTGGGACCTGGGACAGCTCCATCGGCTACACCTTC. This sequence encodes CASSGTWDSSIGYTF.

The rearrangement uses TRBV7-2 and TRBJ2-5; tentative D call: TRBD1 (5 bases). This CDR3 is 12 amino acids long. Germline lookup yields CDR1 SGHTA and CDR2 FQGNSA. V lost 3 bases and J lost 4, with 6 bases in between. The CDR3 region has the DNA TGTGCCAGCAGCTTTAGGGGAGAGACCCAGTACTTC. Its translation is CASSFRGETQYF.